A selection of T cell receptor beta chains follows, all from one sample in a study of blood T cell repertoires in COVID-19. TCRdb's copy holds only in-frame clones and misses some; the assay was immunoSEQ multiplex PCR. This table has hundreds of thousands of clones, 85% appearing once. The material sequenced was peripheral blood. The receptors stem from a man aged 50-60 years with active or convalescent COVID-19. Both conserved end residues are trimmed from each CDR3. Fields, in order: J gene, V gene, CDR3 protein.

TRBJ1-4	TRBV19	ASNPAGRTNEKLF
TRBJ2-1	TRBV24-1	ATAGTANNEQF
TRBJ2-7	TRBV27	ASSLATGSHYEQY
NA	TRBV9	ASSARLALGGELF
TRBJ2-5	TRBV19	ASSRGTSGRETQY
TRBJ2-7	TRBV30	AWSPTGGREQY
TRBJ2-5	TRBV7-2	ASSLGLAVETQY
TRBJ2-3	TRBV6-6	ASRRLAGVLRTDTQY
TRBJ1-1	TRBV6-5	ASSRDSGGEAF
TRBJ2-3	TRBV5-1	ASSSRAGEDTQY
TRBJ1-5	TRBV7-9	ASSFYNQPQH
TRBJ2-3	TRBV9	ASSVGGSGTTDTQY
TRBJ2-6	TRBV6-1	ASSERVVVANVLT
TRBJ1-2	TRBV10-3	AISAGQASGYT
TRBJ2-7	TRBV5-5	ASSPGGNEQY
TRBJ2-1	TRBV28	ASSFGGGGNNEQF
TRBJ1-6	TRBV12-3/TRBV12-4	ASTRAGSPLH
TRBJ2-5	TRBV10-2	ASKGTGKETQY
TRBJ2-1	TRBV12-5	ASGLRVTSGSGDNEQF